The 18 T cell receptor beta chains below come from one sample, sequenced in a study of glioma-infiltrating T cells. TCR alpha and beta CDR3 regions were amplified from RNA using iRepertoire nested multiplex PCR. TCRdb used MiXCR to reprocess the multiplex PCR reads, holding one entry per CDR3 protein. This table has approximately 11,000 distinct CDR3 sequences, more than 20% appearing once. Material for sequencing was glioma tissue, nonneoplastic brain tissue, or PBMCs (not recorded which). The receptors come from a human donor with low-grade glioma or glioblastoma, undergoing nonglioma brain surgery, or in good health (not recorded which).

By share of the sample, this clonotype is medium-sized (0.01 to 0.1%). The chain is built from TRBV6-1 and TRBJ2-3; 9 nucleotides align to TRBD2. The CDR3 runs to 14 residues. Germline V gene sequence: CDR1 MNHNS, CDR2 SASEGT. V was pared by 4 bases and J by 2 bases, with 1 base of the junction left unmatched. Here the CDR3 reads CASSGLAATDTQYF. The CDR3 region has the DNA TGTGCCAGCAGTGGACTAGCGGCCACAGATACGCAGTATTTT.

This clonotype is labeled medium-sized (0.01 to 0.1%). The CDR3 loop is CASRTNTEAFF. As DNA, the CDR3 is TGTGCCAGCAGAACTAACACTGAAGCTTTCTTT. The chain is built from TRBV27 and TRBJ1-1; D remains unclear. Germline V lookup: CDR1 MNHEY, CDR2 SMNVEV (reference sequence). The CDR3 contains 11 residues. The ends were cut back, 6 bases at V and 2 bases at J, with 4 bases in the middle.

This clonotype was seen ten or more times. CDR3 sequence: CSARDLPREGYTF. In DNA, the CDR3 is TGCAGTGCTAGAGATCTGCCGCGCGAGGGCTACACCTTC. V gene TRBV20-1 combines with J gene TRBJ1-2; D remains unclear. This CDR3 comprises 13 residues. The V gene's germline CDR1 is DFQATT and CDR2 SNEGSKA (reference sequence). Trimming stripped 0 bases from V and 8 bases from J, with 13 bases between.

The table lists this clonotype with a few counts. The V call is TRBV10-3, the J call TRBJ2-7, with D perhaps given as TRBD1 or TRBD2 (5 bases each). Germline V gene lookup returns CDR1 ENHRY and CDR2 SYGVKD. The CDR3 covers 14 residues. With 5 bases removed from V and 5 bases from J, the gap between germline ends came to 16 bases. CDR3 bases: TGTGCCATCAGTTCCATGAGTTTGGGGGACGAGCAGTACTTC. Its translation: CAISSMSLGDEQYF.

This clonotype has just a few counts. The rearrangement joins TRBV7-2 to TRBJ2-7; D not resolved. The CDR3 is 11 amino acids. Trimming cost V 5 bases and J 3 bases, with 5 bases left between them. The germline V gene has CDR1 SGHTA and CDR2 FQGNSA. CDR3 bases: TGTGCCAGCAGCCCAATCTACGAGCAGTACTTC. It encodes CASSPIYEQYF.

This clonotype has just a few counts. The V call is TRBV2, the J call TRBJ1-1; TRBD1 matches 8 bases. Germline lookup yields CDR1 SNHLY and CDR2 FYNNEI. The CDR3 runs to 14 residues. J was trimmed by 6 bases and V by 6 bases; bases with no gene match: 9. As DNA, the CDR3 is TGTGCCAGCAGCGGGGACAGGTTCGCCCCTGAAGCTTTCTTT. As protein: CASSGDRFAPEAFF.

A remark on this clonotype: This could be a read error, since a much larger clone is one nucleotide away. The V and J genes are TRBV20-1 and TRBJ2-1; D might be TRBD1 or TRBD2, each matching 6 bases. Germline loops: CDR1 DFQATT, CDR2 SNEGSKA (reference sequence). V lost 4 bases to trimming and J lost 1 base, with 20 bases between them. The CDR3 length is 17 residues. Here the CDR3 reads CSATGASEGGSYNEQFF. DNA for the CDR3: TGCAGTGCTACGGGGGCTTCGGAGGGAGGATCCTACAATGAGCAGTTCTTC.

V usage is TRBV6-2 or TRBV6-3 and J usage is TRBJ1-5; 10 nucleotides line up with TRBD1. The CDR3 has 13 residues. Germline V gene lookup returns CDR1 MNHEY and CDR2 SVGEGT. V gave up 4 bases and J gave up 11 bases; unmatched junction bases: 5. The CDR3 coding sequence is TGTGCCAGCAGTTGGACAGGGGGAGAGACCCAGCATTTT. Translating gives CASSWTGGETQHF.

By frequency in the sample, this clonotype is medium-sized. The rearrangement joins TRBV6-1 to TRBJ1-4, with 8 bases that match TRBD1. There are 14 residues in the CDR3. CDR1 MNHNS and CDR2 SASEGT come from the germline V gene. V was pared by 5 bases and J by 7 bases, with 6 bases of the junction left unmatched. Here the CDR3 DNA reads TGTGCCAGCAGTTTACAGGGGGACGGTGAAAAACTGTTTTTT. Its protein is CASSLQGDGEKLFF.

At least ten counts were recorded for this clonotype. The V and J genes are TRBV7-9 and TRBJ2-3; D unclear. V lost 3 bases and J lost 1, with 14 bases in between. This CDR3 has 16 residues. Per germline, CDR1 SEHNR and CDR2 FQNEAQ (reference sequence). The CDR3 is CASSFSAGGGTDTQYF. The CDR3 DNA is TGTGCCAGCAGCTTCTCCGCAGGCGGTGGCACAGATACGCAGTATTTT. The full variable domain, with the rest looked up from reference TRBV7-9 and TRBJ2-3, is DTGVSQNPRHKITKRGQNVTFRCDPISEHNRLYWYRQTLGQGPEFLTYFQNEAQLEKSRLLSDRFSAERPKGSFSTLEIQRTEQGDSAMYLCASSFSAGGGTDTQYFGPGTRLTVL.

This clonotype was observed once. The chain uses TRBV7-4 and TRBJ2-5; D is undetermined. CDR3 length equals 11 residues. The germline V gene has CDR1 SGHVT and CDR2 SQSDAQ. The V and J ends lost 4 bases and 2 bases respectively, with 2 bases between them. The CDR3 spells CASSYQETQYF. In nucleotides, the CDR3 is TGTGCCAGCAGCTATCAAGAGACCCAGTACTTC.

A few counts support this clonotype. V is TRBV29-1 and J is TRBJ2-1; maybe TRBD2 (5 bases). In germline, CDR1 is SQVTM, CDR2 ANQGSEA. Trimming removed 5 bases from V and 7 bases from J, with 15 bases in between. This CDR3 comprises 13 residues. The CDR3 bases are TGCAGCGTTAACAGTGGACTCCTTAATGAGCAGTTCTTC. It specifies CSVNSGLLNEQFF.

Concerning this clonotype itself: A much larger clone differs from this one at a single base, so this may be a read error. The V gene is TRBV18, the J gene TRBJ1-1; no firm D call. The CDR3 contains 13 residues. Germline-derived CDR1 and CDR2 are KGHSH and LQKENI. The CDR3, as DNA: TGTGCCACCTCACCTTCGATAAACACTGAAGCTTTCTTT. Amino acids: CATSPSINTEAFF.

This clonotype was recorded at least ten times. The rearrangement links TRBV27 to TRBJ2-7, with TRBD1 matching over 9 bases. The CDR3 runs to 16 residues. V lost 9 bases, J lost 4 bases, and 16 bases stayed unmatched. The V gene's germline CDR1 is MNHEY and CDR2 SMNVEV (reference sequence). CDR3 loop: CASFQRVGQGIYEQYF. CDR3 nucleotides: TGTGCCAGTTTCCAAAGAGTGGGACAGGGCATATACGAGCAGTACTTC.

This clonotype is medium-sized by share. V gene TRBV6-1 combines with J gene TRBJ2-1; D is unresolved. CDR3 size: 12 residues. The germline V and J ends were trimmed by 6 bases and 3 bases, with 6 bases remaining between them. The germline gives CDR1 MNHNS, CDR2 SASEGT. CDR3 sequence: CASSPDYNEQFF. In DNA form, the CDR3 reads TGTGCCAGCAGCCCTGACTACAATGAGCAGTTCTTC.

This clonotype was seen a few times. CDR3 protein: CASSQNSGAADTQYF. The CDR3 nucleotides are TGTGCCAGCAGCCAAAACTCGGGAGCAGCAGATACGCAGTATTTT. The V and J genes are TRBV4-2 and TRBJ2-3; D is possibly TRBD2 (6 bases). Trimming pared 2 bases from V and 4 bases from J, leaving 13 bases between. The CDR3 is 15 amino acids. The germline V gene has CDR1 LGHNA and CDR2 YNFKEQ.

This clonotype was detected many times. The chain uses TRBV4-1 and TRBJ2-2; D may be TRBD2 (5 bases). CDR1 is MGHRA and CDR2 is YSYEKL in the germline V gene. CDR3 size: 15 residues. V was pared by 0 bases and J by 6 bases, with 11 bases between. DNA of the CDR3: TGCGCCAGCAGCCAAGATTGGCCCGGGGCCGGGGAGCTGTTTTTT. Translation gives CASSQDWPGAGELFF.

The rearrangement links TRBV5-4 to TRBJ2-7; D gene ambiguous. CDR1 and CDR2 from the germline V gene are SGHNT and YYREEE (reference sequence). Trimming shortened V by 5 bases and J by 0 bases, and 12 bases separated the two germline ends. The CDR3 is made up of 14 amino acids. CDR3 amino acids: CASRERYNSYEQYF. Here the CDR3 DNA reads TGTGCCAGCAGGGAACGATACAACTCCTACGAGCAGTACTTC.